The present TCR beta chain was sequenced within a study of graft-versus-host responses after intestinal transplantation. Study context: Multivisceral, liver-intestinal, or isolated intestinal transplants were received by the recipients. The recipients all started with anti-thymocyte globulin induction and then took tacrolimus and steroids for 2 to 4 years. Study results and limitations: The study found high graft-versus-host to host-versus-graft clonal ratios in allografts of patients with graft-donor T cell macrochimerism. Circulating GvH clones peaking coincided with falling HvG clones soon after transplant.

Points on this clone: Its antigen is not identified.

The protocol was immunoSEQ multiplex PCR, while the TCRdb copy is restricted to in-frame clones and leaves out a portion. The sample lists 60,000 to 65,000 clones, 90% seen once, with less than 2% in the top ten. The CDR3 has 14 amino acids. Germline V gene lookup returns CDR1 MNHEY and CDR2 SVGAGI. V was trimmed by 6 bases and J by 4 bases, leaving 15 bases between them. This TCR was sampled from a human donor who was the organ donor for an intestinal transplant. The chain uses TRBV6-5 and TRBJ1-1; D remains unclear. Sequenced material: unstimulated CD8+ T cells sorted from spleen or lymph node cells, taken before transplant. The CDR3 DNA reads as TGTGCCAGCAGCCGCACCCGGCCGGGCACTGAAGCTTTCTTT. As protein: CASSRTRPGTEAFF.